The source of this TCR beta chain is a study of control samples from healthy donors and cancer patients. Using immunoSEQ multiplex PCR, the repertoire was profiled, and TCRdb retains in-frame clones only, with some absent. This table has roughly 63,000 clones, under 95% appearing once. The CDR3 covers 14 residues. V was clipped by 4 bases and J by 0 bases; unmatched bases: 0. Per the germline V gene, CDR1 is SNHLY and CDR2 is FYNNEI. Sequencing was carried out using PBMCs. The V call is TRBV2, the J call TRBJ1-2; TRBD1 matches at 9 bases. The sequence was collected from a man aged 40-49 years with colorectal cancer. This chain's CDR3 is CASSGQGANYGYTF. The DNA of the CDR3 is TGTGCCAGCAGTGGACAGGGGGCTAACTATGGCTACACCTTC.